The 10 T cell receptor beta chains below come from one sample, sequenced in a study of early T cells in non-severe SARS-CoV-2 infection. TCRdb used MiXCR to reprocess the 5' RACE reads, holding one entry per CDR3 protein. The sample holds 49,000 or so distinct CDR3 sequences, about 6.3% seen once. The specimen was whole blood, collected at baseline. The receptor source for this set is an adult who was a healthcare worker with PCR-confirmed SARS-CoV-2 infection or an uninfected control (not recorded which).

The genes are TRBV6-2 or TRBV6-3 and TRBJ2-1; 7 positions agree with TRBD2. J lost 3 bases, V lost 8 bases, and 7 bases had no gene match. The CDR3 spans 14 residues. CDR1 is MNHEY, CDR2 SVGEGT, per germline. Here the CDR3 reads CASLERGDYNEQFF. CDR3 nucleotides: TGTGCCAGCCTCGAGCGGGGAGACTACAATGAGCAGTTCTTC.

This clonotype showed up just a few times. This rearrangement joins TRBV5-1 to TRBJ2-3; 10 nucleotides match TRBD1. V dropped 4 bases and J dropped 4; count of bases not matched to a gene: 6. Looked up from germline, CDR1 is SGHRS and CDR2 is YFSETQ. The CDR3 is 15 amino acids. The CDR3 loop is CASSNRDRGADTQYF. DNA for the CDR3: TGCGCCAGCAGCAACCGGGACAGGGGCGCAGATACGCAGTATTTT.

This clonotype appeared many times. The rearrangement joins TRBV19 to TRBJ1-3; no clear D gene. The CDR3 extends over 16 amino acids. The V gene's germline CDR1 is LNHDA and CDR2 SQIVND (reference sequence). Trimming removed 6 bases at V and 0 bases at J, with 15 bases between. CDR3 nucleotide sequence: TGTGCCAGTAGCCCACAGCCAGGCATCTCTGGAAACACCATATATTTT. Translation gives CASSPQPGISGNTIYF.

This clonotype was counted ten times or more. The V and J genes are TRBV6-2 or TRBV6-3 and TRBJ1-1, with D possibly TRBD1 on 5 matching bases. Germline V gene lookup returns CDR1 MNHEY and CDR2 SVGEGT. Trimming pared 5 bases from V and 6 bases from J, leaving 13 bases between. The CDR3 extends over 13 amino acids. In nucleotides, the CDR3 is TGTGCCAGCAGTCCGCCGGGGGGACCTGAAGCTTTCTTT. Its protein is CASSPPGGPEAFF.

This clonotype has more than one count but fewer than ten. The chain is built from TRBV20-1 and TRBJ2-7; unclear D gene. The CDR3 contains 13 residues. Germline CDR1 DFQATT, CDR2 SNEGSKA (reference sequence). V gave up 3 bases and J gave up 3 bases, with 12 bases separating them. CDR3 nucleotides: TGCAGTGCTAGGGACCTTCCGAACTACGAGCAGTACTTC. As protein: CSARDLPNYEQYF.

This clonotype was found a few times. The chain carries TRBV6-5 and TRBJ1-2, with D tentatively TRBD1 (6 bases). This CDR3 has 17 amino acids. CDR1 is MNHEY, CDR2 SVGAGI, per germline. The V end was cut by 0 bases, the J end by 4 bases, with 18 bases between. The CDR3 region has the DNA TGTGCCAGCAGTTACTCGAGAACATGGACAGACTTCTATGGCTACACCTTC. Translating it yields CASSYSRTWTDFYGYTF.

In its sample, this clonotype was seen many times. This sequence joins TRBV25-1 and TRBJ2-4, with D possibly TRBD2 on 6 matching bases. The V gene lost 1 base and the J gene lost 6 bases, with 10 bases spanning the gap. The CDR3 length is 14 residues. Germline V CDR1 and CDR2: MGHDK, SYGVNS. The CDR3 spells CASSESGGSNIQYF. The CDR3 DNA reads TGTGCCAGCAGTGAATCCGGGGGATCAAACATTCAGTACTTC.

This clonotype was seen ten or more times. J is TRBJ2-3 and V is TRBV20-1; maybe TRBD1 (6 bases). The CDR3 loop spans 13 amino acids. Germline V lookup: CDR1 DFQATT, CDR2 SNEGSKA (reference sequence). Trimming shortened V by 2 bases and J by 5 bases, and 11 bases separated the two germline ends. CDR3 nucleotide sequence: TGCAGTGCTAGAAGGGGGATCGGAGATACGCAGTATTTT. It is translated as CSARRGIGDTQYF.

This clonotype was counted only a few times. V and J are TRBV18 and TRBJ2-7; D is perhaps TRBD1 (6 bases). The germline V and J ends were trimmed by 1 base and 2 bases, with 12 bases remaining between them. Per the germline V gene, CDR1 is KGHSH and CDR2 is LQKENI. The CDR3 length is 15 residues. In nucleotides, the CDR3 is TGTGCCAGCTCACCACGGGCAGGGGTGGCCTACGAGCAGTACTTC. Amino acid sequence: CASSPRAGVAYEQYF.

This clonotype was seen ten or more times. The V and J genes are TRBV7-2 and TRBJ2-7, with no clear D. The V end lost 5 bases, the J end lost 0 bases, and 5 bases lay between the germline ends. The CDR3 length is 12 residues. Germline V gives CDR1 SGHTA, CDR2 FQGNSA. CDR3 sequence: CASSANSYEQYF. The CDR3 bases are TGTGCCAGCAGCGCGAACTCCTACGAGCAGTACTTC.